This is a list of T cell receptor beta chains from one sample in a study of T-cell memory formation after mild COVID-19. TCRdb re-called the 5' RACE reads with MiXCR, one entry per CDR3 protein. This table has roughly 350,000 distinct CDR3 sequences, under 30% appearing once. The sequencing input was PBMCs or a T cell subset sorted from them (not recorded which). The receptors here all came from an adult woman who had mild COVID-19 (a few samples of this study predate the infection). Cell type and time point are not known. Both conserved end residues are part of each CDR3. Each record gives: D gene, V gene, J gene, clone size, CDR3 DNA, CDR3 protein. D genes are given only for firm matches. Size tells how often a clone was seen (once, few, many) or the class of an expanded clone, and some rows leave it out.

d_gene: TRBD1
v_gene: TRBV5-1
j_gene: TRBJ2-4
abundance: many
CDR3nt: TGCGCCAGCAGCTTCGGGACAGAACTTTTAGCCAAAAACATTCAGTACTTC
CDR3aa: CASSFGTELLAKNIQYF

d_gene: NA
v_gene: TRBV11-3
j_gene: TRBJ2-4
abundance: NA
CDR3nt: TGTGCCAGCAGCTCTCCCAAAAACATTCAGTACTTC
CDR3aa: CASSSPKNIQYF

d_gene: TRBD1
v_gene: TRBV5-5
j_gene: TRBJ1-3
abundance: NA
CDR3nt: TGTGCCAGCAGCTTGGCCCCCACGACAGGGGCTGGAAACACCATATATTTT
CDR3aa: CASSLAPTTGAGNTIYF

d_gene: TRBD2
v_gene: TRBV27
j_gene: TRBJ2-3
abundance: few
CDR3nt: TGTGCCAGCAGTTTGCTGGGCGGGGGGGCCTGGCATTTT
CDR3aa: CASSLLGGGAWHF

d_gene: TRBD1
v_gene: TRBV11-2
j_gene: TRBJ1-2
abundance: few
CDR3nt: TGTGCCAGCAGCCCAAGACAGGGATGGTATGGCTACACCTTC
CDR3aa: CASSPRQGWYGYTF

d_gene: NA
v_gene: TRBV18
j_gene: TRBJ2-3
abundance: NA
CDR3nt: TGTGCCAGCTCACCACCGACAGGACCCTTGCGCACAGATACGCAGTATTTT
CDR3aa: CASSPPTGPLRTDTQYF

d_gene: NA
v_gene: TRBV6-5
j_gene: TRBJ2-7
abundance: NA
CDR3nt: TGTGCCAGCAGTTACGTCCGGGACACTTACGAGCAGTACTTC
CDR3aa: CASSYVRDTYEQYF

d_gene: NA
v_gene: TRBV20-1
j_gene: TRBJ2-1
abundance: few
CDR3nt: TGCAGTGCTAGAGCCCTCGGGCCCGGCGGTGAGCAGTTCTTC
CDR3aa: CSARALGPGGEQFF

d_gene: TRBD1
v_gene: TRBV5-1
j_gene: TRBJ2-1
abundance: few
CDR3nt: TGCGCCAGCAGCTGGTCTGACAGGGGCTACAATGAGCAGTTCTTC
CDR3aa: CASSWSDRGYNEQFF

d_gene: NA
v_gene: TRBV6-5
j_gene: TRBJ2-1
abundance: NA
CDR3nt: TGTGCCAGCAGTTACTCGAGCTATGTGGAGCAGTTCTTC
CDR3aa: CASSYSSYVEQFF

d_gene: NA
v_gene: TRBV5-6
j_gene: TRBJ1-5
abundance: few
CDR3nt: TGTGCCAGCAGCTTGGCCCGGGCGGGGCAGCCCCAGCATTTT
CDR3aa: CASSLARAGQPQHF

d_gene: NA
v_gene: TRBV6-5
j_gene: TRBJ1-1
abundance: few
CDR3nt: TGTGCCAGCCGTAACGGGTGGGTGAACACTGAAGCTTTCTTT
CDR3aa: CASRNGWVNTEAFF

d_gene: TRBD1
v_gene: TRBV5-6
j_gene: TRBJ2-3
abundance: NA
CDR3nt: TGTGCCAGCAGCTACCGGGACAGGGCTACAGATACGCAGTATTTT
CDR3aa: CASSYRDRATDTQYF

d_gene: TRBD1
v_gene: TRBV20-1
j_gene: TRBJ1-1
abundance: few
CDR3nt: TGCAGTGCTAGAAAAGGCAGGGGGCAACCCGGGGACACTGAAGCTTTCTTT
CDR3aa: CSARKGRGQPGDTEAFF

d_gene: NA
v_gene: TRBV4-1
j_gene: TRBJ1-5
abundance: NA
CDR3nt: TGCGCCAGCAGCCAAGTGGATTGGGGGGGCAGCAATCAGCCCCAGCATTTT
CDR3aa: CASSQVDWGGSNQPQHF

d_gene: TRBD2
v_gene: TRBV25-1
j_gene: TRBJ2-3
abundance: few
CDR3nt: TGTGCCAGCAGTGAATATCGAGGGACTAGCGGGAGGGCGGCCGGATTGGGTACGCAGTATTTT
CDR3aa: CASSEYRGTSGRAAGLGTQYF

d_gene: NA
v_gene: TRBV30
j_gene: TRBJ2-7
abundance: few
CDR3nt: TGTGCCTGGAGTGACCAGTGGTACGAGCAGTACTTC
CDR3aa: CAWSDQWYEQYF

d_gene: TRBD1
v_gene: TRBV10-3
j_gene: TRBJ2-3
abundance: NA
CDR3nt: TGTGCCATCAGTGGGAACAGGGGAGATACGCAGTATTTT
CDR3aa: CAISGNRGDTQYF

d_gene: TRBD1
v_gene: TRBV9
j_gene: TRBJ2-7
abundance: NA
CDR3nt: TGTGCCAGCAGCTCGACAGGGGCCCAAGGCTACGAGCAGTACTTC
CDR3aa: CASSSTGAQGYEQYF

d_gene: TRBD2
v_gene: TRBV30
j_gene: TRBJ2-1
abundance: NA
CDR3nt: TGTGCCTGGAGTGTACTAGCGGGAGCCTACAATGAGCAGTTCTTC
CDR3aa: CAWSVLAGAYNEQFF

d_gene: NA
v_gene: TRBV12-3/TRBV12-4
j_gene: TRBJ1-1
abundance: NA
CDR3nt: TGTGCCAGCAGTTTAGTTGGCAGCTACACTGAAGCTTTCTTT
CDR3aa: CASSLVGSYTEAFF

d_gene: TRBD2
v_gene: TRBV6-5
j_gene: TRBJ2-1
abundance: NA
CDR3nt: TGTGCCAGCAGTTACTCGCTAGCGGGGGGTTTCAATGAGCAGTTCTTC
CDR3aa: CASSYSLAGGFNEQFF

d_gene: NA
v_gene: TRBV3-1
j_gene: TRBJ2-7
abundance: few
CDR3nt: TGTGCCAGCAGCGGGCTTGGGGGATCCTACGAGCAGTACTTC
CDR3aa: CASSGLGGSYEQYF

d_gene: NA
v_gene: TRBV27
j_gene: TRBJ2-7
abundance: NA
CDR3nt: TGTGCCAGCAGTTTAGCGGGGAAACTCACTTACGAGCAGTACTTC
CDR3aa: CASSLAGKLTYEQYF

d_gene: NA
v_gene: TRBV7-2
j_gene: TRBJ2-1
abundance: few
CDR3nt: TGTGCCAGCAGCTTAGCGGGACCACACAATGAGCAGTTCTTC
CDR3aa: CASSLAGPHNEQFF

d_gene: TRBD1
v_gene: TRBV20-1
j_gene: TRBJ1-5
abundance: NA
CDR3nt: TGCAGTGCAACCTCGCCGGGACAGGGTTCTCAGCCCCAGCATTTT
CDR3aa: CSATSPGQGSQPQHF

d_gene: TRBD1
v_gene: TRBV5-6
j_gene: TRBJ1-6
abundance: NA
CDR3nt: TGTGCCAGCAGCTCTACAGGGGCCTCGAGGAATAATTCACCCCTCCACTTT
CDR3aa: CASSSTGASRNNSPLHF

d_gene: NA
v_gene: TRBV20-1
j_gene: TRBJ2-7
abundance: NA
CDR3nt: TGCAGTGCTAGAGGCAGGGATCACCTCTCCTACGAGCAGTACTTC
CDR3aa: CSARGRDHLSYEQYF

d_gene: NA
v_gene: TRBV6-1
j_gene: TRBJ2-7
abundance: few
CDR3nt: TGTGCCAGCGATCGACAACCCTACGAGCAGTACTTC
CDR3aa: CASDRQPYEQYF

d_gene: NA
v_gene: TRBV7-9
j_gene: TRBJ1-1
abundance: NA
CDR3nt: TGTGCCAGCAGCCTGACAGGCCCTGAAGCTTTCTTT
CDR3aa: CASSLTGPEAFF

d_gene: TRBD2
v_gene: TRBV4-1
j_gene: TRBJ2-7
abundance: NA
CDR3nt: TGCGCCAGCAGCCACGCCGGGACTAGCGGGGACTACGAGCAGTACTTC
CDR3aa: CASSHAGTSGDYEQYF

d_gene: TRBD2
v_gene: TRBV5-1
j_gene: TRBJ2-1
abundance: few
CDR3nt: TGCGCCAGCAGCTTGGCCTATACGCTAGCGGGAAGGTTAGCTGAGCAGTTCTTC
CDR3aa: CASSLAYTLAGRLAEQFF

d_gene: TRBD2
v_gene: TRBV6-5
j_gene: TRBJ2-3
abundance: NA
CDR3nt: TGTGCCAGCAGTTACTCGACAGGGAGTAGCGGGGGGGCCACAGATACGCAGTATTTT
CDR3aa: CASSYSTGSSGGATDTQYF

d_gene: NA
v_gene: TRBV29-1
j_gene: TRBJ1-1
abundance: few
CDR3nt: TGCAGCGTTGCTCCGGAGGGTGTGAACACTGAAGCTTTCTTT
CDR3aa: CSVAPEGVNTEAFF

d_gene: TRBD2
v_gene: TRBV11-2
j_gene: TRBJ2-3
abundance: NA
CDR3nt: TGTGCCAGCAACCGGGGGACTAGGCCTAGCACAGATACGCAGTATTTT
CDR3aa: CASNRGTRPSTDTQYF

d_gene: NA
v_gene: TRBV4-3
j_gene: TRBJ2-3
abundance: few
CDR3nt: TGCGCCAGCAGCCCACGAGAACGGGAGTTCGCAGATACGCAGTATTTT
CDR3aa: CASSPREREFADTQYF

d_gene: NA
v_gene: TRBV7-2
j_gene: TRBJ2-7
abundance: NA
CDR3nt: TGTGCCAGCAGCTTGGGGCCCCGCTTCGAGCAGTACTTC
CDR3aa: CASSLGPRFEQYF

d_gene: NA
v_gene: TRBV15
j_gene: TRBJ1-1
abundance: many
CDR3nt: TGTGCCACCAGCAGAGATAGGCCTGAAGCTTTCTTT
CDR3aa: CATSRDRPEAFF

d_gene: NA
v_gene: TRBV5-1
j_gene: TRBJ2-1
abundance: few
CDR3nt: TGCGCCAGCAGCTCGTGGACCGCCGCCGAGCCTAGTTACAATGAGCAGTTCTTC
CDR3aa: CASSSWTAAEPSYNEQFF

d_gene: NA
v_gene: TRBV6-6
j_gene: TRBJ1-3
abundance: NA
CDR3nt: TGTGCCAGCAGGGACCCAGGGAGCTCTGGAAACACCATATATTTT
CDR3aa: CASRDPGSSGNTIYF

d_gene: TRBD1
v_gene: TRBV25-1
j_gene: TRBJ1-1
abundance: NA
CDR3nt: TGTGCCAGCATGGTAGGGGGCTTGGGCACTGAAGCTTTCTTT
CDR3aa: CASMVGGLGTEAFF

d_gene: NA
v_gene: TRBV9
j_gene: TRBJ2-7
abundance: NA
CDR3nt: TGTGCCAGCAGCGTGGGCAGGGGTTCCTACGAGCAGTACTTC
CDR3aa: CASSVGRGSYEQYF

d_gene: NA
v_gene: TRBV12-3/TRBV12-4
j_gene: TRBJ2-2
abundance: few
CDR3nt: TGTGCCAGACCTGCCGGGGCCGGGGAGCTGTTTTTT
CDR3aa: CARPAGAGELFF

d_gene: NA
v_gene: TRBV4-2
j_gene: TRBJ2-1
abundance: few
CDR3nt: TGTGCCAGCAGCCCTTCCCTTAGCGTCCGGGGGTCCTACAATGAGCAGTTCTTC
CDR3aa: CASSPSLSVRGSYNEQFF

d_gene: NA
v_gene: TRBV5-5
j_gene: TRBJ1-4
abundance: NA
CDR3nt: TGTGCCAGCAGCTTGGTCCGGGTCCATAATGAAAAACTGTTTTTT
CDR3aa: CASSLVRVHNEKLFF